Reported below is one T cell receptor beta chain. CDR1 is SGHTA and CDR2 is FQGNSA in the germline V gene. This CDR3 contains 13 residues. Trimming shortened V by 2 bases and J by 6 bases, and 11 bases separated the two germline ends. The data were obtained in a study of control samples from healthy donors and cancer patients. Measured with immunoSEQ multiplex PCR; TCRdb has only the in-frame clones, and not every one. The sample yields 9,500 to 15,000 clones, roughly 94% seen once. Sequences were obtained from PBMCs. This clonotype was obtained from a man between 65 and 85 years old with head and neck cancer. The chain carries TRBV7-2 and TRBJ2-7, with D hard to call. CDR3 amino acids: CASSLQPSGEQYF. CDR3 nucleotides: TGTGCCAGCAGCTTACAACCTTCGGGCGAGCAGTACTTC.